Below, one TCR beta chain is given with its context. What it recognizes is unknown. The sample belongs to a study of vaccination and CD4 T cells after COVID-19. Losses at the gene ends were 2 bases for V and 5 bases for J; bases not matched to a gene: 10. CDR3 length: 16 amino acids. Germline CDR1 and CDR2: SGHTA and FQGNSA. Treatment here: roughly 10-day PBMC culture with coronavirus spike peptide pools or control peptides (ViraFEST assay). Sequenced with the Oncomine TCR Beta short-read assay was DNA taken from cultured CD4+ T cells. TCRdb redid the calling of the PCR reads with MiXCR, one entry per CDR3 protein. The profile covers approximately 21,000 distinct CDR3 sequences, with approximately 50% appearing a single time and over 9% taken by the ten largest.

This sequence joins TRBV7-2 and TRBJ2-3; 7 bases are shared with TRBD2. The source material was CD4+ T cells from blood, cultured in vitro. This clonotype originated in a human donor who had recovered from COVID-19. In nucleotides, the CDR3 is TGTGCCAGCAGCTTAATGGGACGGGGGGTAGGAGATACGCAGTATTTT. Its translation: CASSLMGRGVGDTQYF.